The T cell receptor (beta chain) under discussion was sequenced for a study of T cell responses to AZD1222 COVID-19 vaccine. Study-level findings and limits: Distributed over spike, vaccine-associated CD4 TCRs predominated at 160-218 and 743-854.

TCRdb keeps only in-frame clones here, not all; method: immunoSEQ multiplex PCR. In the table there are about 110,000 clones, 82% of which are singletons. J was trimmed by 0 bases and V by 3 bases; bases with no gene match: 4. The CDR3 contains 15 residues. Germline CDR1 and CDR2: SGHRS and YFSETQ. Details on this clone: Its antigen is unidentified.

The chain uses TRBV5-1 and TRBJ1-2; 8 nucleotides match TRBD1. The TCR sequence derives from an adult in good health. Material: peripheral blood, obtained on day 0 of AZD1222 vaccination. CDR3 sequence (DNA): TGCGCCAGCAGCTCACAGGGGGTGCCTAACTATGGCTACACCTTC. This sequence encodes CASSSQGVPNYGYTF.